This T cell receptor beta chain emerged from a study of T cell responses to AZD1222 COVID-19 vaccine. Produced via immunoSEQ multiplex PCR; TCRdb's table is partial and in-frame only. The sample has over 70,000 clones, roughly 85% seen once. The study, taken as a whole, reports: Recipients of AZD1222 seropositive at baseline numbered only 5 or 6. It was only after the peak T cell response that any repertoires were sampled.

Note on this clone: Its antigen remains unknown.

Germline V gene data show CDR1 as KGHSH and CDR2 as LQKENI. V lost 2 bases to trimming and J lost 10 bases; unmatched junction nucleotides: 2. The CDR3 runs to 13 residues. Sequencing was performed on peripheral blood, taken on day 0 of AZD1222 vaccination. The clonotype comes from an adult in good health. The chain has TRBV18 and TRBJ1-6, with 7 bases identical to TRBD1. Here the CDR3 reads CASSPTGDSPLHF. CDR3 nucleotides: TGTGCCAGCTCACCAACAGGGGACTCACCCCTCCACTTT.